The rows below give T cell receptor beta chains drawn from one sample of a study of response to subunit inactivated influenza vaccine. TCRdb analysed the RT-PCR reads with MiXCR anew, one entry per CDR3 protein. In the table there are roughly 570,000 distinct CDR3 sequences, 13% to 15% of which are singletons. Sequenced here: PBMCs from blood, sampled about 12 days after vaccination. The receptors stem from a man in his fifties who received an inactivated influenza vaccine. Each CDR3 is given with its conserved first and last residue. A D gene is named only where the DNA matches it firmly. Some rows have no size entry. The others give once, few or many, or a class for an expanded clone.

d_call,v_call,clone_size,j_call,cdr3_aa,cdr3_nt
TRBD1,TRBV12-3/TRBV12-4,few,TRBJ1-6,CASSSRQGGNSPLHF,TGTGCCAGCAGTTCCCGACAGGGGGGCAATTCACCCCTCCACTTT
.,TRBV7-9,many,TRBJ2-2,CASSLAAGIGVTGELFF,TGTGCCAGCAGCTTAGCGGCGGGGATCGGGGTCACCGGGGAGCTGTTTTTT
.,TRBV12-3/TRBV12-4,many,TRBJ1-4,CASSPQGEKLFF,TGTGCCAGCAGCCCCCAGGGTGAAAAACTGTTTTTT
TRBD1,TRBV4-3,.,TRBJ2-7,CASSQDRIGGIYEQYF,TGCGCCAGCAGCCAAGATCGAATAGGGGGCATCTACGAGCAGTACTTC
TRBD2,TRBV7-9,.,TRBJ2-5,CASRAVLAGRETQYF,TGTGCCAGCAGAGCGGTACTAGCGGGTAGGGAGACCCAGTACTTC
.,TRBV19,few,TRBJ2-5,CASSTGSDIETQYF,TGTGCCAGTAGTACCGGGTCCGATATAGAGACCCAGTACTTC
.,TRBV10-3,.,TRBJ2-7,CAIWDGYEQYF,TGTGCCATCTGGGACGGATACGAGCAGTACTTC
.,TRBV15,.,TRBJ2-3,CATSIRRFTDTQYF,TGTGCCACCAGCATACGGAGGTTCACAGATACGCAGTATTTT
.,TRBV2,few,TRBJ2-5,CASSEALRGTQYF,TGTGCCAGCAGTGAAGCGCTTCGGGGGACCCAGTACTTC
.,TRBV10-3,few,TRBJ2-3,CAISEKGTWDTDTQYF,TGTGCCATCAGTGAAAAGGGTACGTGGGACACAGATACGCAGTATTTT
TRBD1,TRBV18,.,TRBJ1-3,CASSPGQASSGNTIYF,TGTGCCAGCTCACCGGGACAGGCGAGCTCTGGAAACACCATATATTTT
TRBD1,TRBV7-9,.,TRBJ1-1,CASSMGQRNTEAFF,TGTGCCAGCAGCATGGGACAGAGGAACACTGAAGCTTTCTTT
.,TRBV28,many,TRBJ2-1,CASSSRADEQFF,TGTGCCAGCAGTTCCAGGGCCGATGAGCAGTTCTTC
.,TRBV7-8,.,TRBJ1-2,CASSLDPPGFAYGYTF,TGTGCCAGCAGCTTAGACCCGCCGGGGTTCGCCTATGGCTACACCTTC
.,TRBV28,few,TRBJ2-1,CATRGGDSYNEQFF,TGTGCCACAAGGGGGGGGGACTCCTACAATGAGCAGTTCTTC
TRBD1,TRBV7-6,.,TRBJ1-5,CASSPGTGENQPQHF,TGTGCCAGCAGCCCCGGGACAGGGGAAAATCAGCCCCAGCATTTT
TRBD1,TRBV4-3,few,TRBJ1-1,CASSQDQSGGVEAFF,TGCGCCAGCAGCCAAGACCAATCAGGGGGCGTGGAAGCTTTCTTT
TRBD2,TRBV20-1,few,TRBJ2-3,CSGAGLAGSDTQYF,TGCAGTGGAGCGGGGCTAGCGGGATCAGATACGCAGTATTTT
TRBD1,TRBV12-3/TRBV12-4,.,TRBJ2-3,CASSLRADRATDQYF,TGTGCCAGCAGTTTAAGGGCTGACAGGGCCACAGACCAGTATTTT
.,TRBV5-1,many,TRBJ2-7,CASSLEQTYEQYF,TGCGCCAGCAGCTTGGAACAGACCTACGAGCAGTACTTC
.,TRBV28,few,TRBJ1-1,CASSSRDSGTFTEAFF,TGTGCCAGCAGTTCCCGGGACTCCGGAACTTTCACTGAAGCTTTCTTT
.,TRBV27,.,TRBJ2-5,CASSLSVVQETQYF,TGTGCCAGCAGTTTATCCGTGGTCCAAGAGACCCAGTACTTC
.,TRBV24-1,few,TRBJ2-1,CATSDLVANEQFF,TGTGCCACCAGTGATCTCGTTGCCAATGAGCAGTTCTTC
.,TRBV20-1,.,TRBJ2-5,CSATRQVGTETQYF,TGCAGTGCCACCCGACAAGTTGGCACCGAGACCCAGTACTTC
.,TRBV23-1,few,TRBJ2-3,CARPPGTALGVTQYF,TGCGCCAGACCCCCCGGGACGGCGCTTGGTGTCACGCAGTATTTT
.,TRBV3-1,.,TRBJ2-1,CASSQDRWGETYNEQFF,TGTGCCAGCAGCCAAGATCGTTGGGGGGAGACCTACAATGAGCAGTTCTTC